The 14 T cell receptor beta chains below all came from one sample that was sequenced in a study of T cells in localized non-small cell lung cancer. Sequenced by immunoSEQ multiplex PCR; TCRdb stores in-frame clones only, minus some. The sample records over a thousand clones, roughly 25% being singletons. The input for sequencing was lung tumor tissue, taken before any cancer treatment. The source of these receptors is a male donor older than 55 with stage I squamous cell lung carcinoma.

This clone turned up a few times. This chain connects TRBV4-1 to TRBJ2-3, with TRBD2 matching 16 bases. Germline V gives CDR1 MGHRA, CDR2 YSYEKL. V dropped 5 bases and J dropped 4; count of bases not matched to a gene: 6. The CDR3 loop spans 17 amino acids. CDR3 DNA sequence: TGCGCCAGCAGCTCCGGGACTAGCGGGGGGGGTGCAGATACGCAGTATTTT. Its protein product is CASSSGTSGGGADTQYF.

By sample fraction, this clone is medium-sized. The chain joins TRBV6-8 to TRBJ1-1; 7 nucleotides align to TRBD1. CDR1 and CDR2 from the germline V gene are MNHGY and SAAAGT. J was trimmed by 0 bases and V by 4 bases; bases with no gene match: 5. The CDR3 is 15 residues long. The CDR3 nucleotides are TGTGCCAGCAGTTTCACGACAGGGATGAACACTGAAGCTTTCTTT. Protein: CASSFTTGMNTEAFF.

This chain connects TRBV5-1 to TRBJ1-4; 9 bases match TRBD1. Trimming took 8 bases from V and 6 from J; bases not matched to a gene: 17. The CDR3 extends over 17 amino acids. Per germline, CDR1 SGHRS and CDR2 YFSETQ. The CDR3 DNA is TGCGCCAGTCGCCCGGGGACAGGGCACTCCATGGATGAAAAACTGTTTTTT. This codes for CASRPGTGHSMDEKLFF.

The chain joins TRBV9 to TRBJ2-7; D unresolved. The CDR3 runs to 14 residues. Per germline, CDR1 SGDLS and CDR2 YYNGEE. The V end was cut by 5 bases, the J end by 2 bases, with 14 bases between. CDR3 in DNA: TGTGCCAGCAGTGAACGTCGCCCCCCCTACGAGCAGTACTTC. It is translated as CASSERRPPYEQYF.

This clone has a handful of counts. This chain connects TRBV11-3 to TRBJ2-3; 9 bases map to TRBD2. Trimming cost V 5 bases and J 2 bases; bases outside gene matches: 8. The CDR3 is 16 amino acids. From germline, CDR1 is SGHNT and CDR2 YENEEA. The CDR3 sequence: CASSPDPSGVTDTQYF. The CDR3 nucleotides read TGTGCCAGCAGCCCTGATCCTAGCGGGGTCACAGATACGCAGTATTTT.

The rearrangement links TRBV11-3 to TRBJ2-5; no definite D call. The V gene lost 4 bases and the J gene lost 5 bases, with 14 bases spanning the gap. Per the germline V gene, CDR1 is SGHNT and CDR2 is YENEEA. The CDR3 sequence is 14 residues long. The CDR3 nucleotides read TGTGCCAGCAGCTCGTTGGACCCTAGGGAGACCCAGTACTTC. This sequence encodes CASSSLDPRETQYF. Filled out from reference TRBV11-3 and TRBJ2-5, the complete variable domain reads EAGVVQSPRYKIIEKKQPVAFWCNPISGHNTLYWYLQNLGQGPELLIRYENEEAVDDSQLPKDRFSAERLKGVDSTLKIQPAELGDSAVYLCASSSLDPRETQYFGPGTRLLVL.

This clone was seen a few times. This chain links TRBV4-1 with TRBJ1-6; TRBD1 is a possible D gene (5 bases). V lost 6 bases and J 5 bases, leaving 17 bases between the germline ends. This CDR3 has 16 residues. Per germline, CDR1 MGHRA and CDR2 YSYEKL. CDR3 bases: TGCGCCAGCAGTCGACAGAACCTCGGTGATAATTCACCCCTCCACTTT. It specifies CASSRQNLGDNSPLHF.

The chain links TRBV5-1 to TRBJ1-4, with D maybe TRBD1 (5 bases). CDR1 is SGHRS, CDR2 YFSETQ, per germline. The CDR3 contains 15 residues. The V gene lost 2 bases and the J gene lost 2 bases, with 10 bases spanning the gap. CDR3 region: CASSFSGVTNEKLFF. As DNA, the CDR3 is TGCGCCAGCAGCTTCTCGGGGGTTACTAATGAAAAACTGTTTTTT. Together with reference TRBV5-1 and TRBJ1-4, the CDR3 gives the full variable domain: KAGVTQTPRYLIKTRGQQVTLSCSPISGHRSVSWYQQTPGQGLQFLFEYFSETQRNKGNFPGRFSGRQFSNSRSEMNVSTLELGDSALYLCASSFSGVTNEKLFFGSGTQLSVL.

By frequency in the sample, this clone is medium-sized. The chain employs TRBV11-3 and TRBJ2-3; possibly TRBD2 for D (7 bases). The length of the CDR3 is 15 residues. Germline V CDR1 and CDR2: SGHNT, YENEEA. Between the trimmed V and J ends, which lost 3 bases and 1 base, there was a span of 11 bases. Here the CDR3 DNA reads TGTGCCAGCAGCTTCTGGGAGGGGGGCACAGATACGCAGTATTTT. It codes for CASSFWEGGTDTQYF.

The table lists this clone with a few counts. CDR3 DNA sequence: TGCGCCAGCAGCCAAGAGGGACAGGGGCTGAAGAATACTGAAGCTTTCTTT. Its protein is CASSQEGQGLKNTEAFF. The V and J genes are TRBV4-1 and TRBJ1-1; 10 bases are a match to TRBD1. Germline V gene data show CDR1 as MGHRA and CDR2 as YSYEKL. The junction had 9 bases not matched to a gene; V was cut back by 0 bases and J by 5 bases. The CDR3 has 17 amino acids.

The rearrangement uses TRBV9 and TRBJ2-7; D ambiguous. Germline CDR1 SGDLS, CDR2 YYNGEE. The CDR3 runs 13 residues. V lost 4 bases, J lost 2 bases, and 10 bases lay in between. This CDR3 is CASSMGPAYEQYF. Here the CDR3 DNA reads TGTGCCAGCAGCATGGGTCCGGCCTACGAGCAGTACTTC.

The CDR3 loop is CASSLLGRPGTDTQYF. CDR3 DNA sequence: TGTGCCAGCTCACTTCTGGGGCGGCCCGGCACAGATACGCAGTATTTT. The rearrangement links TRBV18 to TRBJ2-3; tentatively, D is TRBD1 (5 bases). This CDR3 is 16 amino acids long. Germline V gene sequence: CDR1 KGHSH, CDR2 LQKENI. V lost 4 bases, J lost 1 base, and 15 bases lay in between. Full variable domain (rest looked up from reference TRBV18 and TRBJ2-3): NAGVMQNPRHLVRRRGQEARLRCSPMKGHSHVYWYRQLPEEGLKFMVYLQKENIIDESGMPKERFSAEFPKEGPSILRIQQVVRGDSAAYFCASSLLGRPGTDTQYFGPGTRLTVL.

Only a few counts were recorded for this clone. J is TRBJ2-1 and V is TRBV1; TRBD2 is the table's D call and was not checked against the DNA. TRBV1 is a documented pseudogene. The CDR3 has 14 residues. The DNA of the CDR3 is TGCGCCAGCAGCCAAGGCGGGGGGGCCTATGAGCAGTTCTTC. It translates to CASSQGGGAYEQFF.

This clone was observed a few times. The J gene is TRBJ2-7, the V gene TRBV6-8; no clear D gene. V was cut by 7 bases and J by 2 bases, with 18 bases left in between. This CDR3 has 15 residues. Per germline, CDR1 MNHGY and CDR2 SAAAGT. CDR3 DNA sequence: TGTGCCAGCAAAGATAGGGTACCTCCCGCCTACGAGCAGTACTTC. The encoded protein is CASKDRVPPAYEQYF.